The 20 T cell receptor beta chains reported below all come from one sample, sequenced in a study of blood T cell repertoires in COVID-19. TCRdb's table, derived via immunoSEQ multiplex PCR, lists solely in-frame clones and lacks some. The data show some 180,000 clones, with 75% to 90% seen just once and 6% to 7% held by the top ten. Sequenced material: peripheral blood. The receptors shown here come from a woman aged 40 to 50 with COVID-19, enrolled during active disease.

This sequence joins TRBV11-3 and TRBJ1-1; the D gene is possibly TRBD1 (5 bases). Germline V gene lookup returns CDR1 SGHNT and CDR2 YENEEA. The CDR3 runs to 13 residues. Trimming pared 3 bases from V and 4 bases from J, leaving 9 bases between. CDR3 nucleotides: TGTGCCAGCAGCTTGTCGCAGGGCACTGAAGCTTTCTTT. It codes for CASSLSQGTEAFF.

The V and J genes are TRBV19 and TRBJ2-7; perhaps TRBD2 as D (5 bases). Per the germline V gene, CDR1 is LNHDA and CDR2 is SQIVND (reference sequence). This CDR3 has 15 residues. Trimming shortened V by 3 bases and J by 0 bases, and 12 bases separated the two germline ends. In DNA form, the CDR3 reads TGTGCCAGTAGTATGGTCGGGATTCACTCCTACGAGCAGTACTTC. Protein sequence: CASSMVGIHSYEQYF.

The CDR3 here is CASSGTVNEQYF. The CDR3 DNA sequence: TGTGCCAGCTCCGGGACAGTGAACGAGCAGTACTTC. The chain recombines TRBV11-2 with TRBJ2-7, with TRBD1 matching over 7 bases. Trimming at V came to 8 bases and at J to 5 bases, leaving 6 bases not matched to a gene. This CDR3 is 12 amino acids long. Looked up from germline, CDR1 is SGHAT and CDR2 is FQNNGV.

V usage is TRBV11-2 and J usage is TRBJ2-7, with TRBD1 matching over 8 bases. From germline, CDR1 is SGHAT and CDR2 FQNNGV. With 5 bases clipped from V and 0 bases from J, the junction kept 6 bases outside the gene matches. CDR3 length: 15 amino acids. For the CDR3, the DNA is TGTGCCAGCAGCCCGGACAGGGTCGGCTCCTACGAGCAGTACTTC. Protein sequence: CASSPDRVGSYEQYF.

CDR3 in amino acids: CASRGTSGGLNEQFF. DNA of the CDR3: TGCGCCAGCAGGGGGACTAGCGGGGGATTGAATGAGCAGTTCTTC. The chain employs TRBV4-1 and TRBJ2-1; 14 nucleotides line up with TRBD2. Germline CDR1 and CDR2: MGHRA and YSYEKL. The CDR3 loop spans 15 amino acids. With 6 bases clipped from V and 7 bases from J, the junction kept 5 bases outside the gene matches.

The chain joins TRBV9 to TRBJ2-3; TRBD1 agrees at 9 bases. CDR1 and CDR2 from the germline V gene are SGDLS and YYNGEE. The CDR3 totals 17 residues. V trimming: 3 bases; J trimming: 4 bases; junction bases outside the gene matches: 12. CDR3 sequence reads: CASSERGGTGIADTQYF. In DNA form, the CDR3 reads TGTGCCAGCAGCGAGCGGGGTGGGACAGGGATCGCAGATACGCAGTATTTT.

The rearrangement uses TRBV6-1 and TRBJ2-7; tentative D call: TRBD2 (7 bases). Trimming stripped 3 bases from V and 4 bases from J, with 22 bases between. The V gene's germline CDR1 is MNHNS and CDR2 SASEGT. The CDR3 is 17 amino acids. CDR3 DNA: TGTGCCAGCAGTGAGAGCGCGGGGGCCAGGAGTGGTTACGAGCAGTACTTC. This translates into CASSESAGARSGYEQYF.

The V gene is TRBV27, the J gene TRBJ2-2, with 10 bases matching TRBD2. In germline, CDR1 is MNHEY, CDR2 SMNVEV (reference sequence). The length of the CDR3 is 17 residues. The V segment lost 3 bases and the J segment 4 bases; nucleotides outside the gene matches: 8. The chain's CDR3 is CASSFRASGSGTGELFF. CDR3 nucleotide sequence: TGTGCCAGCAGTTTCCGGGCTAGCGGGAGTGGCACCGGGGAGCTGTTTTTT.

The CDR3 DNA follows: TGTGCCACCAGTCGTTATTCCTACGAGCAGTACTTC. It translates to CATSRYSYEQYF. The rearrangement links TRBV24-1 to TRBJ2-7; D call uncertain. V was clipped by 6 bases and J by 1 base, with 6 bases between them. CDR1 and CDR2 from the germline V gene are KGHDR and SFDVKD. The CDR3 length is 12 residues.

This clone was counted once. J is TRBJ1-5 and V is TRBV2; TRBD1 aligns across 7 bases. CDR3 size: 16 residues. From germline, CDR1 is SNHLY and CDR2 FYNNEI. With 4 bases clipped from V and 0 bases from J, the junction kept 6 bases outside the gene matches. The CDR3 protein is CASSGGTADSNQPQHF. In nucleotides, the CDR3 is TGTGCCAGCAGTGGAGGGACAGCCGATAGCAATCAGCCCCAGCATTTT.

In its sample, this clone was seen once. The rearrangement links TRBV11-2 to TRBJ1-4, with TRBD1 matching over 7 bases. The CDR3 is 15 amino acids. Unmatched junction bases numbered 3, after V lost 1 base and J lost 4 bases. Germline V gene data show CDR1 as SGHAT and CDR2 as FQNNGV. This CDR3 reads CASSLGGQFNEKLFF. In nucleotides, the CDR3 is TGTGCCAGCAGCTTAGGGGGACAGTTTAATGAAAAACTGTTTTTT.

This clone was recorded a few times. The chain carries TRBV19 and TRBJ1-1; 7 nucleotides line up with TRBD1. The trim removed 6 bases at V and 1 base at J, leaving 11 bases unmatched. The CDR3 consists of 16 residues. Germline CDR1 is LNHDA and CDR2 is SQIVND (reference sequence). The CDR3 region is CASRSWEDRKNTEAFF. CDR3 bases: TGTGCCAGTAGATCATGGGAGGACAGGAAGAACACTGAAGCTTTCTTT.

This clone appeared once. The CDR3 spells CASSFRTGSERQPQHF. As DNA, the CDR3 is TGTGCCAGCAGTTTCCGTACAGGGAGCGAGCGTCAGCCCCAGCATTTT. The chain couples TRBV28 to TRBJ1-5, with a weak D call TRBD1 (6 bases). CDR3 length: 16 residues. The V gene's germline CDR1 is MDHEN and CDR2 SYDVKM. V dropped 3 bases and J dropped 6 bases, with 18 bases sitting between them.

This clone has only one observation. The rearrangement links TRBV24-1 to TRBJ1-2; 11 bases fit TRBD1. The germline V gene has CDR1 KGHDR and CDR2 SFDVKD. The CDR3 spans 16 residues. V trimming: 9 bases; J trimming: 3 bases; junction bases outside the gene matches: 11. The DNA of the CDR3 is TGTGCCACCCGAGAGCCGGGGACAGGGGGGGACTATGGCTACACCTTC. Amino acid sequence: CATREPGTGGDYGYTF.

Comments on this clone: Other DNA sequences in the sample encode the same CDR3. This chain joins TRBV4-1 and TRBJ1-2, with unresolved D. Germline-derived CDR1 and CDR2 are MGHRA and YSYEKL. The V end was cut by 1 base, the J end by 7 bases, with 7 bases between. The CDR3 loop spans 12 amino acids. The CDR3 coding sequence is TGCGCCAGCAGCCAAGCCCCCGGTGGCTACACCTTC. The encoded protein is CASSQAPGGYTF.

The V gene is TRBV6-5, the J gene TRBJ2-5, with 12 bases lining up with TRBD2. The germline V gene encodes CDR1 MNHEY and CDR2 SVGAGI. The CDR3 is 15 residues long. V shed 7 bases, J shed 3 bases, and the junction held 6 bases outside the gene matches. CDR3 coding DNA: TGTGCCAGCACCCCCCGACTAGCGGGAGAAGAGACCCAGTACTTC. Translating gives CASTPRLAGEETQYF.

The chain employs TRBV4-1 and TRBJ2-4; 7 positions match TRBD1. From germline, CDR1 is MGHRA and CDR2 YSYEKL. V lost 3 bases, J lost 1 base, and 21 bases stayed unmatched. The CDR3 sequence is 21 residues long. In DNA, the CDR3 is TGCGCCAGCAGCCACCACACCCAGGACAGGCTTTCGCCCTATGCCAAAAACATTCAGTACTTC. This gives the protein CASSHHTQDRLSPYAKNIQYF.

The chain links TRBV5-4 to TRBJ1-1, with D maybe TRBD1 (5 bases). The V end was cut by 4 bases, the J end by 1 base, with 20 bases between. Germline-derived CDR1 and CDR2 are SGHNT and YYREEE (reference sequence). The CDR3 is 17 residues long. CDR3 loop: CASSIVEGAVGNTEAFF. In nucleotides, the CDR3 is TGTGCCAGCAGCATCGTGGAAGGGGCAGTGGGGAACACTGAAGCTTTCTTT.

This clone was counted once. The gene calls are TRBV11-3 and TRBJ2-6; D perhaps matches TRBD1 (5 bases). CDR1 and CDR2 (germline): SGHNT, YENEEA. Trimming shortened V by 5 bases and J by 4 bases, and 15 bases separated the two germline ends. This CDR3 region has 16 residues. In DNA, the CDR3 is TGTGCCAGCAGCGGGGCAGGGAAAGACGGGGCCAACGTCCTGACTTTC. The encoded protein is CASSGAGKDGANVLTF.

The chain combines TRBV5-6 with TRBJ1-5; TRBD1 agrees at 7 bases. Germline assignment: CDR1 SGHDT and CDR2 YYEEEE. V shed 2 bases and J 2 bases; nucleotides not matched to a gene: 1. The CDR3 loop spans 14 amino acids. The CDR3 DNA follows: TGTGCCAGCAGCTTCACAGGGGGCAATCAGCCCCAGCATTTT. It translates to CASSFTGGNQPQHF.